Reported below is one T cell receptor (beta chain). The sample originates from a study of blood T cell repertoires in COVID-19. Study as a whole: From the United States, Italy and Spain came samples of acute and convalescent COVID-19. Nucleic acid was either cDNA or gDNA, and it came from T cells, B-cell-depleted T cells, or PBMCs.

Method: immunoSEQ multiplex PCR; TCRdb's copy keeps in-frame clones and lacks some. The sample contains 65,000 or so clones, around 90% of which appear only once. V lost 3 bases and J lost 2, with 11 bases in between. CDR1 is LNHDA and CDR2 is SQIVND in the germline V gene (reference sequence). The CDR3 is made up of 15 amino acids. The chain joins TRBV19 to TRBJ1-5; D ambiguous. The TCR was taken from a human donor with acute or convalescent COVID-19. The donor label of this sample is uncertain. The sequencing sample was made of peripheral blood. The CDR3 bases are TGTGCCAGTAGTATTCAGGCCGATGGCAATCAGCCCCAGCATTTT. Translated, it gives CASSIQADGNQPQHF.